This section outlines one T cell receptor beta chain sequence together with its context. Its antigen is not known. The CDR3 has 14 amino acids. Per the germline V gene, CDR1 is SGHTA and CDR2 is FQGNSA. J gave up 5 bases and V 1 base, and 4 bases lay outside the gene matches. RNA transcripts served as the template for amplifying TCR beta CDR3 regions. The HTBI primer set was used in a first-round RT-PCR of the TCR CDR3. TCRdb redid the calling of the multiplex PCR reads with MiXCR, one entry per CDR3 protein. The sample carries roughly 380,000 distinct CDR3 sequences, about a sixth recorded once. These data belong to a study of T cells in Graves' hyperthyroidism and ophthalmopathy. Study results and limitations: Stable hyperthyroidism was told apart from ophthalmopathy by a model built on 13 V-J features.

Clinicians diagnosed patients from clinical symptoms, serum thyroxine and TRAb, thyroid ultrasound and orbital computed tomography. The sequencing input was blood. The source of this sequence is a middle-aged woman with Graves' ophthalmopathy. The rearrangement links TRBV7-2 to TRBJ2-7; 8 bases agree with TRBD1. Written as DNA, the CDR3 is TGTGCCAGCAGCTTAGGGACAGGGATCAACGAGCAGTACTTC. Encoded protein: CASSLGTGINEQYF.